The clone carrying this T cell receptor (beta chain) was detected only a few times. The antigen remains undetermined. Trimming took off 3 bases at V and 4 bases at J, with 13 bases between the two ends. Germline V gene sequence: CDR1 DFQATT, CDR2 SNEGSKA (reference sequence). The CDR3 consists of 14 residues. The sample is drawn from a study of identical twins. Overall study findings and caveats: High-abundance cord blood beta clonotypes had fewer insertions; memory repertoires showed none.

A universal primer site arose from template switching, and cDNA bore unique molecular identifiers. TCRdb re-derived calls from the 5' RACE reads in MiXCR, one entry per CDR3 protein. The sample holds about 810,000 distinct CDR3 sequences, over 9% seen once. Each donor was a healthy Caucasian. The same sample was also used in a study of yellow fever vaccine responses in identical twins.

The chain recombines TRBV20-1 with TRBJ1-5; D possibly corresponds to TRBD1 (6 bases). Sequenced sample: PBMCs. The receptor comes from a woman under 30 in good health. For the CDR3, the DNA is TGCAGTGCTAGTGAGGACAGCCTAAATCAGCCCCAGCATTTT. Protein product: CSASEDSLNQPQHF.